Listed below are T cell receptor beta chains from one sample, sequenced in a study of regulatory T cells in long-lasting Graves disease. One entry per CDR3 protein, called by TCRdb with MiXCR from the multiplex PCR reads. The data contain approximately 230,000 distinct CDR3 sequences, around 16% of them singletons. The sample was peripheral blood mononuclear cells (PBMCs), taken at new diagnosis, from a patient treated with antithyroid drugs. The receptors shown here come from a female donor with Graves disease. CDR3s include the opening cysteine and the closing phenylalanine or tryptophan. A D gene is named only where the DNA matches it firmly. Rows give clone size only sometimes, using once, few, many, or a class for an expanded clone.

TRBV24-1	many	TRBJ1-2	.	TGTGCCACCAGTGACCGGGCTGGGGGGGCAAGAGGCTACACCTTC	CATSDRAGGARGYTF
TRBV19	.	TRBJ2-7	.	TGTGCCAGTAGTATCAAGCCGGGACAAGCCTACGAGCAGTACTTC	CASSIKPGQAYEQYF
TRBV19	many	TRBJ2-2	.	TGTGCCAGTAGTATACTAGAAAGCACCGGGGAGCTGTTTTTT	CASSILESTGELFF
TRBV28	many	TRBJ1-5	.	TGTGCCAGCAGGGAGGGACAAAGCAATCAGCCCCAGCATTTT	CASREGQSNQPQHF
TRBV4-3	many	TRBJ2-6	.	TGCGCCAGCAGCCAAGAACCGGGGTCTGGGGCCAACGTCCTGACTTTC	CASSQEPGSGANVLTF
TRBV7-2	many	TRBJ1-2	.	TGTGCCAGCAGACAGGGAGGGGAAGGCTACACCTTC	CASRQGGEGYTF
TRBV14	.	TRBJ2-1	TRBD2	TGTGCCAGCAGCCCCCTAGCGGGAGGGGGAGATGAGCAGTTCTTC	CASSPLAGGGDEQFF
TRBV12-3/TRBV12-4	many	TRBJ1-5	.	TGTGCCAGCAGTTTAGTCGGACAGCCGGATCAGCCCCAGCATTTT	CASSLVGQPDQPQHF
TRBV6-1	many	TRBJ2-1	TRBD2	TGTGCCACATACCGAGGGACTAGCATCTACAATGAGCAGTTCTTC	CATYRGTSIYNEQFF
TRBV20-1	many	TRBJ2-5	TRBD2	TGCAGTGCTCTAGCGGTAGGAGAGACCCAGTACTTC	CSALAVGETQYF
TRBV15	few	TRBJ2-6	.	TGTGCCACCAGCAGAGATCTTGAGGGGTCTGGGGCCAACGTCCTGACTTTC	CATSRDLEGSGANVLTF
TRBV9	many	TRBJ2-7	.	TGTGCCAGCAGCTCCTCTGGCGGGACGGGGGAAGAGCAGTACTTC	CASSSSGGTGEEQYF
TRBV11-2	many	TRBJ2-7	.	TGTGCCAGCAGTCGCGGGACATTCAACGAGCAGTACTTC	CASSRGTFNEQYF
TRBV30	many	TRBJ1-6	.	TGTGCCTGGCTCGCAGGCCGTTCACCCCTCCACTTT	CAWLAGRSPLHF
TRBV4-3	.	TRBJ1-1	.	TGCGCCAGCAGCCAAGATCCAGGGTTGAACACTGAAGCTTTCTTT	CASSQDPGLNTEAFF
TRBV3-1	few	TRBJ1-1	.	TGTGCCAGCGGCAGGGGATCGAGGCCGGGGGCTGAAGCTTTCTTT	CASGRGSRPGAEAFF
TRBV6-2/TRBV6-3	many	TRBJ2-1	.	TGTGCCAGCAGTTACCTTGCCGGGTTCGATGAGCAGTTCTTC	CASSYLAGFDEQFF
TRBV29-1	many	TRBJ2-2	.	TGCAGCGTTGGGGAAGGGGCGAACACCGGGGAGCTGTTTTTT	CSVGEGANTGELFF
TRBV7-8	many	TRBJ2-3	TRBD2	TGTGCCAGCAGCTCACTAGCGGGATCCCGGGATACGCAGTATTTT	CASSSLAGSRDTQYF
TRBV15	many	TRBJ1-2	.	TGTGCCACCAGCAGAGATCGGGCACCCAGGGGAGGCTACACCTTC	CATSRDRAPRGGYTF
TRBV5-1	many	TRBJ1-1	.	TGCGCCAGCAGCCAATTAGGACAAACGAACACTGAAGCTTTCTTT	CASSQLGQTNTEAFF
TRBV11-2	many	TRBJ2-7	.	TGTGCCAGCAGTCAACCTGGCGGCCACGGGGTCTGGCAGTACTTC	CASSQPGGHGVWQYF
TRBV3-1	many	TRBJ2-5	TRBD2	TGTGCCAGCAGTTCAGGAAGCGGGGCCCGAGAGACCCAGTACTTC	CASSSGSGARETQYF
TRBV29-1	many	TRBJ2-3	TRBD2	TGCAGCGTTCTTACCGCTAGCGGGAGTGGCACAGATACGCAGTATTTT	CSVLTASGSGTDTQYF
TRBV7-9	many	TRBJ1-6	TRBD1	TGTGCCAGCAGCTTAGAATTCGGACAGGGGAATTCACCCCTCCACTTT	CASSLEFGQGNSPLHF
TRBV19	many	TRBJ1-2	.	TGTGCCAGTAGTTCGACGAACTATGGCTACACCTTC	CASSSTNYGYTF
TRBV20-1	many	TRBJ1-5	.	TGCAGTGCTAGGGCTGGGGCAGGGAAGCAGCCCCAGCATTTT	CSARAGAGKQPQHF
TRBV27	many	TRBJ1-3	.	TGTGCCAGCAGTTCAACAGGGTCTGGAAACACCATATATTTT	CASSSTGSGNTIYF
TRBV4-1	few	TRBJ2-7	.	TGCGCCAGCGGCCAAGTGACTGGGGAAGTCGGCGAGCAGTACTTC	CASGQVTGEVGEQYF
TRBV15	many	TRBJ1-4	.	TGTGCCACCAGCAGAGATGGACGGCGGGGTGAAAAACTGTTTTTT	CATSRDGRRGEKLFF
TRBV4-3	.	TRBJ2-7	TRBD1	TGCGCCAGCAGCCAAGAACCAGGGGGCTACGAGCAGTACTTC	CASSQEPGGYEQYF
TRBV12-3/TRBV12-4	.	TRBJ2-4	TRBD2	TGTGCCAGCAGTGTTAGCGGGAGCGGAAACATTCAGTACTTC	CASSVSGSGNIQYF
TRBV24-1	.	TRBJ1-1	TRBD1	TGTGCCACCCAAACCAACAGGGGAGGTGGCACTGAAGCTTTCTTT	CATQTNRGGGTEAFF
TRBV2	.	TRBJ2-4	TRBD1	TGTGCCAGCAGACGAGACAGGGGCGGAAACATTCAGTACTTC	CASRRDRGGNIQYF
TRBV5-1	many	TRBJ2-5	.	TGCGCCAGCAGCTTGGTGGGCAATCAAGAGACCCAGTACTTC	CASSLVGNQETQYF
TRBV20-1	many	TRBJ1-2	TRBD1	TGCAGTGCTCGTAGCCAGACAGGGAGCTATGGCTACACCTTC	CSARSQTGSYGYTF
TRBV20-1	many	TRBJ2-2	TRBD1	TGCAGTGCCGCTCAGGGGGCTAACACCGGGGAGCTGTTTTTT	CSAAQGANTGELFF
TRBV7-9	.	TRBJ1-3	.	TGTGCCAGCAGCTTAGGGGGAGGAGGTGGAAACACCATATATTTT	CASSLGGGGGNTIYF
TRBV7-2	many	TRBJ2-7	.	TGTGCCAGCAGCTCCCCAACTGAGCAGTACTTC	CASSSPTEQYF
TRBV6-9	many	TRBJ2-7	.	TGTGCCAGCAGTTACAGCAGGGGGGTGGTCGAGCAGTACTTC	CASSYSRGVVEQYF
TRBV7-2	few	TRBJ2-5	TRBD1	TGTGCCAGCAGCCCTCAGGGACAGCAAGGGACCCAGTACTTC	CASSPQGQQGTQYF
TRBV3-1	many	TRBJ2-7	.	TGTGCCAGCAGCCATGTGGGGGCCTACGAGCAGTACTTC	CASSHVGAYEQYF
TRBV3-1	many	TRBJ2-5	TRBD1	TGTGCCAGCAGCCAGAGACAGGGACGATGGGAGACCCAGTACTTC	CASSQRQGRWETQYF
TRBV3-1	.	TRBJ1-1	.	TGTGCCAGCAGCCAAGGGCCCTTCAGGGAGACTGAAGCTTTCTTT	CASSQGPFRETEAFF
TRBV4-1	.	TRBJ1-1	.	TGCGCCAGCAGCCAAGATCCACCAGGTGCTATGAACACTGAAGCTTTCTTT	CASSQDPPGAMNTEAFF
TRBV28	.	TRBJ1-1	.	TGTGCCAGCAGTCACACCGGGGGCTGGGACACTGAAGCTTTCTTT	CASSHTGGWDTEAFF
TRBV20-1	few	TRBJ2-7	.	TGCAGTGCCCCGGACGGGGCCGAAGGCGAGCAGTACTTC	CSAPDGAEGEQYF
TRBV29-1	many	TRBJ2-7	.	TGCAGCGTAAAAGTAACAGAACCCTACGAGCAGTACTTC	CSVKVTEPYEQYF
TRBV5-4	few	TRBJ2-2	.	TGTGCCAGCAGCTTTGTGGGCAATAGCGGGGAGCTGTTTTTT	CASSFVGNSGELFF
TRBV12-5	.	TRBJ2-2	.	TGTGCTAGTGGTTTGGTACCGGCAGGGTCTTTTGACACCGGGGAGCTGTTTTTT	CASGLVPAGSFDTGELFF